The 17 T cell receptor beta chains in this list originate from one sample, sequenced in a study of technical replicates of blood from a handful of donors. The repertoire was sequenced with immunoSEQ multiplex PCR; TCRdb's copy has only in-frame clones and lacks some. The sample has around 16,000 clones; roughly 86% are singletons. Input material: PBMCs. The receptors originated from a human donor in good health.

The V and J genes are TRBV6-1 and TRBJ2-2; the D gene is possibly TRBD2 (6 bases). This CDR3 has 15 amino acids. Deletions cut 10 bases from V and 6 bases from J, with 21 bases between. CDR1 MNHNS and CDR2 SASEGT come from the germline V gene. The CDR3 coding sequence is TGTGCCAAGCCCGGGGGACGAAGTAGGTCCGGGGAGCTGTTTTTT. It specifies CAKPGGRSRSGELFF.

The chain recombines TRBV19 with TRBJ2-1; 10 nucleotides align to TRBD2. The germline gives CDR1 LNHDA, CDR2 SQIVND (reference sequence). The CDR3 loop spans 15 amino acids. The V and J ends lost 3 bases and 4 bases, in that order; junction bases with no gene match: 3. CDR3 in DNA: TGTGCCAGTAGTATCGGACTAGCGGTTTACAATGAGCAGTTCTTC. Protein product: CASSIGLAVYNEQFF.

The chain has TRBV5-1 and TRBJ2-1; D is perhaps TRBD2 (5 bases). This CDR3 has 15 residues. Trimming cost V 0 bases and J 5 bases, with 12 bases left between them. Germline V gives CDR1 SGHRS, CDR2 YFSETQ. The CDR3 sequence: CASSLVGDGDNEQFF. In DNA, the CDR3 is TGCGCCAGCAGCTTGGTCGGGGATGGGGACAATGAGCAGTTCTTC.

The chain carries TRBV7-8 and TRBJ1-5; D is possibly TRBD1 (5 bases). Trimming removed 5 bases from V and 5 bases from J, with 7 bases in between. Per the germline V gene, CDR1 is SGHVS and CDR2 is FQNEAQ. The CDR3 spans 12 residues. CDR3 coding DNA: TGTGCCAGCAGCGCAGGGCATCAGCCCCAGCATTTT. Translating gives CASSAGHQPQHF.

This clone showed up just once. This chain uses TRBV10-3 with TRBJ1-2; D unresolved. This CDR3 region has 14 residues. Germline V gives CDR1 ENHRY, CDR2 SYGVKD. V lost 11 bases to trimming and J lost 1 base, with 17 bases between them. In nucleotides, the CDR3 is TGTGCCGCGGGAGGCACCTCTTATAACTATGGCTACACCTTC. Translated, it gives CAAGGTSYNYGYTF.

The gene calls are TRBV18 and TRBJ1-5; D call uncertain. The CDR3 covers 15 residues. Germline lookup yields CDR1 KGHSH and CDR2 LQKENI. With 5 bases removed from V and 5 bases from J, the gap between germline ends came to 16 bases. This CDR3 is CASSIVGLGDQPQHF. The CDR3 coding sequence is TGTGCCAGCTCAATAGTAGGCTTAGGAGATCAGCCCCAGCATTTT.

In its sample, this clone was seen a few times. The chain couples TRBV19 to TRBJ2-1, with TRBD2 matching 7 bases. The V gene end was trimmed by 5 bases and the J gene end by 3 bases; junction bases not matched to a gene: 7. Germline assignment: CDR1 LNHDA and CDR2 SQIVND (reference sequence). The CDR3 is 15 residues long. The CDR3 region is CASSSLALDYNEQFF. The CDR3 coding sequence is TGTGCCAGTAGTTCACTAGCGTTGGACTACAATGAGCAGTTCTTC. The full variable domain, with the rest looked up from reference TRBV19 and TRBJ2-1, is DGGITQSPKYLFRKEGQNVTLSCEQNLNHDAMYWYRQDPGQGLRLIYYSQIVNDFQKGDIAEGYSVSREKKESFPLTVTSAQKNPTAFYLCASSSLALDYNEQFFGPGTRLTVL.

This clone appeared once. The chain couples TRBV28 to TRBJ2-7; TRBD2 agrees at 12 bases. Germline trimming cut 5 bases from V and 3 bases from J; bases unmatched to any gene: 11. Germline CDR1 and CDR2: MDHEN and SYDVKM. The CDR3 consists of 17 residues. CDR3 DNA: TGTGCCAGCAGTCCAGGTGTATGGGGACTAGCGGGCTACGAGCAGTACTTC. Translated: CASSPGVWGLAGYEQYF.

This chain connects TRBV19 to TRBJ2-1; 9 bases match TRBD2. The CDR3 covers 16 residues. The germline CDR1 and CDR2 sequences are LNHDA and SQIVND (reference sequence). V was pared by 0 bases and J by 2 bases, with 2 bases of the junction left unmatched. CDR3 bases: TGTGCCAGTAGTATAGATCTAGCGGGAACCTACAATGAGCAGTTCTTC. The encoded protein is CASSIDLAGTYNEQFF.

Only one count was recorded for this clone. The rearrangement links TRBV5-1 to TRBJ2-3; 7 positions match TRBD2. CDR1 SGHRS and CDR2 YFSETQ come from the germline V gene. J gave up 5 bases and V 0 bases, and 6 bases lay outside the gene matches. This CDR3 is 15 amino acids long. CDR3 in amino acids: CASSLVAGAGDTQYF. CDR3 nucleotide sequence: TGCGCCAGCAGCTTGGTGGCGGGAGCCGGAGATACGCAGTATTTT.

V and J are TRBV7-8 and TRBJ1-3, with D unresolved. The length of the CDR3 is 15 residues. Per germline, CDR1 SGHVS and CDR2 FQNEAQ. Trimming took off 5 bases at V and 4 bases at J, with 15 bases between the two ends. The CDR3 sequence: CASSPGSSGGNTIYF. The CDR3 nucleotides are TGTGCCAGCAGCCCCGGGTCGTCGGGAGGAAACACCATATATTTT.

This chain links TRBV28 with TRBJ1-1, with 7 bases matching TRBD1. The CDR3 has 13 residues. The ends lost 8 bases at V and 1 base at J; junction bases unmatched: 4. Germline CDR1 reads MDHEN; CDR2 reads SYDVKM. In DNA form, the CDR3 reads TGTGCCAGCGGACAGGCAAAGAACACTGAAGCTTTCTTT. Translation: CASGQAKNTEAFF.

The CDR3 here is CASSQFQDTPSTDTQYF. DNA of the CDR3: TGTGCCAGCAGCCAATTCCAGGACACGCCTAGCACAGATACGCAGTATTTT. The genes are TRBV5-6 and TRBJ2-3; perhaps TRBD1 as D (5 bases). V lost 4 bases, J lost 0 bases, and 18 bases lay in between. The germline CDR1 and CDR2 sequences are SGHDT and YYEEEE. The CDR3 is 17 residues long.

This chain joins TRBV27 and TRBJ2-6; a possible D gene is TRBD2 (5 bases). CDR3 length equals 17 residues. Germline V CDR1 and CDR2: MNHEY, SMNVEV (reference sequence). The V and J ends lost 5 bases and 2 bases respectively, with 16 bases between them. This CDR3 reads CASSAERGYPGANVLTF. As DNA, the CDR3 is TGTGCCAGCAGTGCAGAGCGAGGGTACCCTGGGGCCAACGTCCTGACTTTC.

This chain joins TRBV30 and TRBJ2-1; 7 nucleotides align to TRBD2. With V trimmed by 4 bases and J by 8 bases, 5 bases remained unmatched. Germline V gives CDR1 GTSNPN, CDR2 SVGIG (reference sequence). The CDR3 length is 12 residues. CDR3 coding DNA: TGTGCCTGGACTCGAGCGGGATATGAGCAGTTCTTC. It translates to CAWTRAGYEQFF.

The V call is TRBV11-1, the J call TRBJ2-7; D perhaps matches TRBD1 (5 bases). Trimming pared 5 bases from V and 3 bases from J, leaving 11 bases between. Germline-derived CDR1 and CDR2 are SGHAT and FQDESV (reference sequence). The CDR3 totals 13 residues. CDR3 bases: TGTGCCAGCAGCCGAAACAGGTTCTACGAGCAGTACTTC. Residues: CASSRNRFYEQYF. Full variable domain (remainder filled in from reference TRBV11-1 and TRBJ2-7): EAEVAQSPRYKITEKSQAVAFWCDPISGHATLYWYRQILGQGPELLVQFQDESVVDDSQLPKDRFSAERLKGVDSTLKIQPAELGDSAMYLCASSRNRFYEQYFGPGTRLTVT.

This clone was picked up one time. The chain carries TRBV7-3 and TRBJ2-3; D perhaps matches TRBD2 (6 bases). This CDR3 has 14 amino acids. Trimming pared 5 bases from V and 0 bases from J, leaving 9 bases between. The V gene's germline CDR1 is SGHTA and CDR2 FQGTGA. CDR3: CASSRAGSTDTQYF. The CDR3 DNA reads as TGTGCCAGCAGCAGAGCGGGTAGCACAGATACGCAGTATTTT.